Detailed here is one T cell receptor beta chain. This clonotype has only one observation. What antigen it recognizes has not been identified. No quality values exist for individual bases; no much larger clone is one base distant. Support from one read is weak. The CDR3 goes from the cysteine to the phenylalanine over 17 residues. Only the CDR3 portion is preserved as DNA: 51 bases, with reading frame beginning at the first base. V and J are truncated by 3 bases and 2 bases respectively, leaving an intervening sequence of 17 bases. High-throughput TCR beta sequencing profiled peripheral blood CD8+ and CD4+ T cells from healthy donors, Susac syndrome patients and multiple sclerosis patients. The multiple sclerosis controls were treatment-naive patients whose relapsing-remitting disease, either stable or active, fulfilled the revised McDonald criteria. Bulk CD8+ and CD4+ T cells were purified magnetically by negative isolation, whereas CD8+ TEMRA cells were enriched by FACS. Blood was drawn into EDTA tubes, processed within 24 hours, and PBMCs were isolated by density gradient centrifugation. PBMCs destined for TCR sequencing were cryopreserved in liquid nitrogen and later thawed in a 37 °C water bath. Purity of sorted or isolated CD4+, CD8+ and CD8+ TEMRA cells was at least 90%.

The data belong to a study of CD8 T cells in Susac syndrome (dated by TCRdb to about 2019). For context, the study as a whole: Repertoire sequencing was used to test whether CD8+ T cell activation and differentiation in Susac syndrome was antigen driven. Clonality of the CD8+ T cell repertoire was compared between more than 10 healthy donors, roughly 14 Susac syndrome patients and roughly 15 multiple sclerosis patients. The paper as a whole reports these results and caveats: The study acknowledged that relatively few individuals were included in the TCR sequencing and HLA analysis.

RNA was extracted using the RNeasy kit, and about 0.45 to 1 microgram was reverse transcribed with random hexamers. The immunoSEQ multiplex PCR assay, covering 54 Vbeta and 13 Jbeta segments, was used to amplify TCR beta CDR3 regions. PCR amplification bias was corrected by using a synthetic template baseline for primer optimization and computational correction. On the study's bioinformatics: Only productive sequences were kept, with reads annotated to V, D and J genes according to IMGT and analyzed in immunoSEQ Analyzer. To calculate clonality, Shannon entropy was normalized by log2 of the number of productive unique sequences and then subtracted from one. Public and private clones were assessed among the 100 most prevalent clones of each patient and control. Clones were defined as Susac-specific if absent from the healthy and MS cohorts, from approximately 1,100 published viral clones and from other ImmuneACCESS disease sequences. TCRdb applied fastp at Q25 and MiXCR to the public reads, then kept only in-frame beta chains. Records with the same CDR3 protein are collapsed into one entry carrying the most frequent genes and DNA. These V and J calls rely on TCRdb rather than the paper's analysis. This sample holds roughly 120,000 distinct CDR3 sequences; about 92% were observed only once. The ten largest make up 0.25% to 0.35% of the sample.

Sequenced input: CD8+ T cells from PBMCs. The rearrangement joined TRBV12-3 or TRBV12-4 to TRBJ2-1; matching of 5 bases hints at TRBD2 as the D gene. The source of this sequence is a human donor with multiple sclerosis. The DNA is as follows: TGTGCCAGCAGTTTTGCTGGAGCGTTGGGAGCCTACAATGAGCAGTTCTTC. Translated, this gives CASSFAGALGAYNEQFF.